A selection of T cell receptor beta chains follows, all from one sample in a study of spatial heterogeneity in lung cancer. TCRdb reprocessed the 5' RACE reads via MiXCR and lists one record per CDR3 protein. Altogether roughly 8,000 distinct CDR3 sequences are present, under 9% being singletons, with the ten largest covering 30%. This sample comprised PBMCs, obtained at surgery. These receptors were taken from a female donor with early-stage non-small cell lung cancer. The CDR3 runs from the conserved cysteine through the conserved F or W. D genes are given only for firm matches. A clone size is listed for some rows: how often the clone was seen (once, few, many), or a class if it is expanded.

TRBD2	.	TRBV6-1	TRBJ2-2	TGTGCCAGCAGCGCCCGACGCCTAGCGGGATCCGCCGGGGAGCTGTTTTTT	CASSARRLAGSAGELFF
.	.	TRBV11-3	TRBJ2-2	TGTGCCAGCAGCTTACGCCCCGGCGGGGGCTCCACCGGGGAGCTGTTTTTT	CASSLRPGGGSTGELFF
.	medium-sized	TRBV5-1	TRBJ2-4	TGCGCCAGCAGCTTGGAAGTAGCCAAAAACATTCAGTACTTC	CASSLEVAKNIQYF
.	medium-sized	TRBV7-6	TRBJ1-1	TGTGCCAGCAGCTTATTCGGGCTCCAGAACACTGAAGCTTTCTTT	CASSLFGLQNTEAFF
.	few	TRBV5-4	TRBJ2-2	TGTGCCAGCAGCTTGGATCAGAACACCGGGGAGCTGTTTTTT	CASSLDQNTGELFF
.	medium-sized	TRBV20-1	TRBJ2-3	TGCAGTGCGCCCGCCTCAGAAAGACCTACAGATACGCAGTATTTT	CSAPASERPTDTQYF
TRBD2	many	TRBV20-1	TRBJ2-7	TGCAGTGCTCATGGACTAGCGGGAAACTATTACGAGCAGTACTTC	CSAHGLAGNYYEQYF
TRBD1	many	TRBV19	TRBJ1-5	TGTGCCAGTAGTACACCCCCGGGACAGCATAGCAATCAGCCCCAGCATTTT	CASSTPPGQHSNQPQHF
.	many	TRBV28	TRBJ2-7	TGTGCCAGCAGTTTAGGAGTTACGGGGCCCTCCTACGAGCAGTACTTC	CASSLGVTGPSYEQYF
TRBD2	many	TRBV11-2	TRBJ2-7	TGTGCCAGCAGCCCCCGTATAGCGGGAAGGACGTACGAGCAGTACTTC	CASSPRIAGRTYEQYF
.	many	TRBV6-5	TRBJ2-7	TGTGCCAGCAGTTACGAAGACTTCGGGGGCGAGCAGTACTTC	CASSYEDFGGEQYF
.	many	TRBV23-1	TRBJ2-1	TGCGCCAGCAGTCAATGTAGGGGAGACAATGAGCAGTTCTTC	CASSQCRGDNEQFF
.	many	TRBV15	TRBJ2-2	TGTGCCGCCTCCCCCGGGACTTCGAACACCGGGGAGCTGTTTTTT	CAASPGTSNTGELFF
TRBD1	few	TRBV6-2/TRBV6-3	TRBJ2-2	TGTGCCAGCAGTTACCCCAGACTGCCGGGACAGGGGAGCGGGGAGCTGTTTTTT	CASSYPRLPGQGSGELFF
.	medium-sized	TRBV5-6	TRBJ2-1	TGTGCCAGCAGCTTGGTTTATGGGGCTGCCTACAATGAGCAGTTCTTC	CASSLVYGAAYNEQFF
TRBD2	many	TRBV6-7	TRBJ2-5	TGTGCCAGCAGAGGGACTAGCGGACAAGAGACCCAGTACTTC	CASRGTSGQETQYF
.	many	TRBV20-1	TRBJ2-3	TGCAGTGCTAGTACGGGAGCAACCGATACGCAGTATTTT	CSASTGATDTQYF
TRBD1	few	TRBV5-1	TRBJ2-7	TGCGCCAGCAGCTCCGGGACAGGGGGAACCGAGCAGTACTTC	CASSSGTGGTEQYF
.	few	TRBV7-9	TRBJ2-2	TGTGCCAGCAGCTTAATCAGCACCGGGGAGCTGTTTTTT	CASSLISTGELFF
.	few	TRBV20-1	TRBJ2-5	TGCAGTGCTAGAGGCCCAGCGATCTCCCCTGAGACCCAGTACTTC	CSARGPAISPETQYF
TRBD2	large	TRBV24-1	TRBJ2-5	TGTGCCACCAGTGGCGGGAGGGCCAGCCAAGAGACCCAGTACTTC	CATSGGRASQETQYF
.	many	TRBV11-2	TRBJ1-1	TGTGCCAGCAGCCTGGGGCTCGGGGCTTTCTTT	CASSLGLGAFF
TRBD1	many	TRBV20-1	TRBJ2-1	TGCAGTGCTAGAACATCGACAGGGGGCCACAATGAGCAGTTCTTC	CSARTSTGGHNEQFF
.	many	TRBV12-3/TRBV12-4	TRBJ1-1	TGTGCCAGCAGTCCCCCGGACAGTTACTCGAACACTGAAGCTTTCTTT	CASSPPDSYSNTEAFF
.	few	TRBV7-9	TRBJ1-1	TGTGCCAGCAGCATTACAGGCGACACTGAAGCTTTCTTT	CASSITGDTEAFF
.	many	TRBV20-1	TRBJ1-5	TGCAGTGCTAGGTCCATAAATCAGCCCCAGCATTTT	CSARSINQPQHF
TRBD1	many	TRBV4-2	TRBJ1-5	TGTGCCAGCAGCCAAGAGGCAGGGGGTTGGCAGCCCCAGCATTTT	CASSQEAGGWQPQHF
.	medium-sized	TRBV7-3	TRBJ2-5	TGTGCCAGCAGCCCTAGCAACGAGGGGACCCAGTACTTC	CASSPSNEGTQYF
TRBD2	many	TRBV7-9	TRBJ2-5	TGTGCCAGCAGCCGCGGGACTAGCGGGACCCCTGCCCAAGAGACCCAGTACTTC	CASSRGTSGTPAQETQYF
.	medium-sized	TRBV12-3/TRBV12-4	TRBJ2-3	TGTGCCAGCAGCGGTAGCACAGATACGCAGTATTTT	CASSGSTDTQYF
TRBD1	many	TRBV18	TRBJ2-7	TGTGCCAGCTCACCATTGACGGGACAGACAAAGATATCTCCGGTCGAGCAGTACTTC	CASSPLTGQTKISPVEQYF
TRBD2	.	TRBV29-1	TRBJ2-3	TGCAGCGCCCCCGGGGGGTCGACTAGCACAGATACGCAGTATTTT	CSAPGGSTSTDTQYF
.	many	TRBV7-8	TRBJ2-1	TGTGCCAGCAGCTTTGCCTCAAGCTCCTACAATGAGCAGTTCTTC	CASSFASSSYNEQFF
.	many	TRBV6-1	TRBJ1-1	TGTGCCAGCAGTGGGGTGGGAGCCTCCTATTTGAACACTGAAGCTTTCTTT	CASSGVGASYLNTEAFF
.	.	TRBV6-5	TRBJ2-7	TGTGCCAGCAGTCCGACCGGGCCATACGAGCAGTACTTC	CASSPTGPYEQYF
.	few	TRBV10-3	TRBJ2-6	TGTGCCATCAGTGCCTCCAAAGGCGGGACCTCGGAGAGGGCCAACGTCCTGACTTTC	CAISASKGGTSERANVLTF
TRBD1	.	TRBV3-1	TRBJ1-2	TGTGCCAGCAGCCTCAAAATGCCAGGGACAGGGCTTACCTATGGCTACACCTTC	CASSLKMPGTGLTYGYTF